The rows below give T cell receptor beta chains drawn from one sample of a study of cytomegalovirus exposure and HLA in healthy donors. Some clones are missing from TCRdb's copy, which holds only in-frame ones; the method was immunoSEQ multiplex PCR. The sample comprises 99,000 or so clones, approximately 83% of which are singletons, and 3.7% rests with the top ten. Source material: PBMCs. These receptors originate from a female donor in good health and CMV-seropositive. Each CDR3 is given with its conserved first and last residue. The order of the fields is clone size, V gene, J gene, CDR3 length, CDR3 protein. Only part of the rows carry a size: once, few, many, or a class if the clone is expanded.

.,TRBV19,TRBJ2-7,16,CASSAQGLEGLYEQYF
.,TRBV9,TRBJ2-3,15,CASSVEAGSTDTQYF
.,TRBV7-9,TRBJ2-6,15,CASSYPGAGANVLTF
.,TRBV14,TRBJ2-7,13,CASSHSGYYEQYF
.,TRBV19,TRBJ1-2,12,CASSIREAGYTF
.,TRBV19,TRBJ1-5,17,CASSIAHSGQGNQPQHF
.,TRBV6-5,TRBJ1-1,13,CASSPQMNTEAFF
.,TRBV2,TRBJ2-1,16,CASSVSSGGLYNEQFF
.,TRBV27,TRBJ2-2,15,CASSFSQLHTGELFF
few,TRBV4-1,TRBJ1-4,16,CASSPPVVWEGEKLFF
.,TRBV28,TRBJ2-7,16,CASSPHRTSGTYEQYF
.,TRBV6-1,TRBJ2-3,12,CASSRQTDTQYF
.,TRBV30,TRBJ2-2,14,CAWKTGVLTGELFF
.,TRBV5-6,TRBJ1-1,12,CASSLARGLAFF
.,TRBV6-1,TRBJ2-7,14,CASSGLAGDYEQYF
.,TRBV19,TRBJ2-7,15,CASSMRGGGTYEQYF
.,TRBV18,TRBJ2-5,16,CASSPLRQGPQETQYF
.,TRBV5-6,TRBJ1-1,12,CASSSRSTEAFF
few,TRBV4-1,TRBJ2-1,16,CASSQVLAGDHNEQFF
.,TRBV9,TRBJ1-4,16,CASSPLDRQAVGGLFF
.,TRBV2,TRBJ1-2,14,CASSESRVLGGYTF
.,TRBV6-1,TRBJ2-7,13,CASMIRDLYEQYF
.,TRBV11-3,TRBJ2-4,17,CASSLMASGSFWNIQYF
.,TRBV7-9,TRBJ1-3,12,CASSFRGNTIYF
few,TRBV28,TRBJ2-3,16,CASSLWDRGKPDTQYF
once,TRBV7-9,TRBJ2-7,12,CSSSPPRREQYF
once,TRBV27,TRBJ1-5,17,CASSGAKQEDSNQPQHF
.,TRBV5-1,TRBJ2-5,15,CASSLGAGDTETQYF
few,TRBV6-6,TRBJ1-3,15,CASSPLTGAGNTIYF
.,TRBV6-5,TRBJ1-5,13,CASSSYRDQPQHF
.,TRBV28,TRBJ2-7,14,CASRRLADAYEQYF
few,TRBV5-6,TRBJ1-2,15,CASSQGTGRNYGYTF
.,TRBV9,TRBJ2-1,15,CASSVGSSGGPEQFF
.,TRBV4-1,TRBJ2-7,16,CASSQEAGGSSYEQYF
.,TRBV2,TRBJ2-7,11,CASSDTYEQYF
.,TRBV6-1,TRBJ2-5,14,CASEPDRGWETQYF
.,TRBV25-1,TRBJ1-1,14,CASSPFFPHTEAFF
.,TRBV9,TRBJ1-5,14,CASSADRGMKPQHF
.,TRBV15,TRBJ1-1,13,CATSRRQGGEAFF
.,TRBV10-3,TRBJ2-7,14,CAISDPGEGYEQYF
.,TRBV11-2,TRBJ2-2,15,CASSFPGWNTGELFF
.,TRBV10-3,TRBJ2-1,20,CAITGAYGTSGRFAYNEQFF
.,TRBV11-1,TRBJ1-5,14,CASRRTGGWQPQHF
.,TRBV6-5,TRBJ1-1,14,CASSSSVQNTEAFF
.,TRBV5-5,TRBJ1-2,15,CASSSPDRAGWGYTF
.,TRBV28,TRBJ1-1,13,CASSLGQPTEAFF
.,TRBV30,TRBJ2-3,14,CAWFGAGESDTQYF
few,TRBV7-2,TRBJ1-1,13,CASSFVLNTEAFF
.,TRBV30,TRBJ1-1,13,CAWSVSRGTEAFF
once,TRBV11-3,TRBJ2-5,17,CASSRGRSGSGQETQYF
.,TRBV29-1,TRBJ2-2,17,CSVELFGGWGRTGELFF
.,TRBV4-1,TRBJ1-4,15,CASSQGGGYREKLFF
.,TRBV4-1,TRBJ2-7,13,CASSRTASYEQYF
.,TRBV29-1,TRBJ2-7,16,CSVSTLTSGSSYEQHF
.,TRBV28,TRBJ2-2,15,CASSAGTGLGRELFF
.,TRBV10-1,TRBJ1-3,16,CASSESRRGLGNTIYF
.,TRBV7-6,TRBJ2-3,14,CASSLVSAGDTQYF
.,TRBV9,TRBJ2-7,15,CASSVGGVSSYEQYF
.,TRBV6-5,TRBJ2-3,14,CASSKNRVGDTQYF